The 22 T cell receptor beta chains below all came from one sample that was sequenced in a study of cytomegalovirus exposure and HLA in healthy donors. Primers: 60 Vbeta forward and 13 Jbeta reverse. Assay: immunoSEQ multiplex PCR; the TCRdb copy retains only in-frame clones and omits some. This sample yields 150,000 to 200,000 clones, of which more than 85% are seen a single time; 1.5% to 2% belongs to the top ten. The material sequenced was PBMCs. All receptors come from a woman aged 18-30 years in good health and CMV-seronegative.

This clone appeared a single time. The chain employs TRBV11-3 and TRBJ1-1; D is ambiguous. V gave up 4 bases and J gave up 1 base, with 7 bases separating them. The CDR3 is 13 residues long. Germline V gene lookup returns CDR1 SGHNT and CDR2 YENEEA. The CDR3 loop reads CASSYNPNTEAFF. The CDR3 DNA sequence: TGTGCCAGCAGCTACAATCCGAACACTGAAGCTTTCTTT. The whole variable domain, remainder taken from reference TRBV11-3 and TRBJ1-1, is EAGVVQSPRYKIIEKKQPVAFWCNPISGHNTLYWYLQNLGQGPELLIRYENEEAVDDSQLPKDRFSAERLKGVDSTLKIQPAELGDSAVYLCASSYNPNTEAFFGQGTRLTVV.

V usage is TRBV19 and J usage is TRBJ2-7, with a weak D call TRBD1 (6 bases). The CDR3 runs to 15 residues. The V gene's germline CDR1 is LNHDA and CDR2 SQIVND (reference sequence). Trimming took 3 bases from V and 0 from J, leaving 12 bases between them. The CDR3: CASSIGQMSSYEQYF. The CDR3 nucleotides read TGTGCCAGTAGTATCGGACAGATGAGCTCCTACGAGCAGTACTTC.

The genes are TRBV5-1 and TRBJ1-1; D not resolved. The CDR3 contains 13 residues. V gave up 5 bases and J gave up 7 bases, with 15 bases separating them. Germline lookup yields CDR1 SGHRS and CDR2 YFSETQ. The CDR3 spells CASRTRETVEAFF. The CDR3 coding sequence is TGCGCCAGCAGGACAAGGGAGACGGTTGAAGCTTTCTTT.

This clone appeared a single time. One end of the junction fails to match germline, which may point to a read error. V and J are TRBV7-9 and TRBJ1-1; maybe TRBD1 (5 bases). Germline V gene lookup returns CDR1 SEHNR and CDR2 FQNEAQ (reference sequence). There are 15 residues in the CDR3. CDR3 DNA: TGTTCCAGCAGTCCGGGGGAGGGAATGAACACTGAAGCTTTCTTT. Amino acid sequence: CSSSPGEGMNTEAFF.

J is TRBJ1-4 and V is TRBV6-5; 7 bases are a match to TRBD1. CDR3 length: 16 amino acids. V gave up 2 bases and J gave up 7 bases; unmatched junction bases: 10. Germline V lookup: CDR1 MNHEY, CDR2 SVGAGI. The CDR3 spells CASSYEGAGSAEKLFF. For the CDR3, the DNA is TGTGCCAGCAGTTACGAGGGGGCGGGCTCGGCTGAAAAACTGTTTTTT.

The chain couples TRBV18 to TRBJ1-1; D remains unclear. V dropped 4 bases and J dropped 1 base, with 13 bases sitting between them. This CDR3 region has 15 residues. CDR1 is KGHSH and CDR2 is LQKENI in the germline V gene. The CDR3 spells CASSRTARWNTEAFF. The CDR3 bases are TGTGCCAGCTCACGGACTGCACGGTGGAACACTGAAGCTTTCTTT.

The chain links TRBV25-1 to TRBJ2-3; D not resolved. The germline CDR1 and CDR2 sequences are MGHDK and SYGVNS. The CDR3 has 16 amino acids. Trimming pared 1 base from V and 5 bases from J, leaving 16 bases between. CDR3 protein: CASSEFHSSGQDTQYF. For the CDR3, the DNA is TGTGCCAGCAGTGAATTTCATTCCTCTGGCCAAGATACGCAGTATTTT. The variable domain in full, with the rest retrieved from reference TRBV25-1 and TRBJ2-3, is EADIYQTPRYLVIGTGKKITLECSQTMGHDKMYWYQQDPGMELHLIHYSYGVNSTEKGDLSSESTVSRIRTEHFPLTLESARPSHTSQYLCASSEFHSSGQDTQYFGPGTRLTVL.

This clone was observed a handful of times. A far larger clone is one nucleotide away, so this likely arose from a read error. The genes are TRBV6-1 and TRBJ2-6, with D maybe TRBD2 (6 bases). The CDR3 has 16 amino acids. The germline V and J ends were trimmed by 4 bases and 1 base, with 11 bases remaining between them. The germline V gene encodes CDR1 MNHNS and CDR2 SASEGT. The CDR3 DNA reads as TGTGCCAGCAGTGCGGGCGGGGTATCTGGGGCCAACGTCCTGACTTTC. It is translated as CASSAGGVSGANVLTF.

The DNA for the CDR3 is TGTGCCAGTAGTATGTTCGGGACAGGCTTTAACTATGGCTACACCTTC. It specifies CASSMFGTGFNYGYTF. The genes are TRBV19 and TRBJ1-2, with 8 bases aligning to TRBD1. The germline V gene encodes CDR1 LNHDA and CDR2 SQIVND (reference sequence). With V trimmed by 3 bases and J by 1 base, 7 bases remained unmatched. The CDR3 loop spans 16 amino acids.

V is TRBV14 and J is TRBJ2-5; TRBD1 agrees at 7 bases. The ends lost 4 bases at V and 4 bases at J; junction bases unmatched: 15. This CDR3 contains 17 residues. Germline CDR1 and CDR2: SGHDN and FVKESK. CDR3 in amino acids: CASSPTTGETYLETQYF. CDR3 nucleotide sequence: TGTGCCAGCAGCCCCACTACAGGGGAAACCTATCTAGAGACCCAGTACTTC.

This clone has a single count. This rearrangement joins TRBV9 to TRBJ2-3, with 7 bases lining up with TRBD1. Germline CDR1 and CDR2: SGDLS and YYNGEE. The junction had 5 bases not matched to a gene; V was cut back by 4 bases and J by 3 bases. The CDR3 spans 14 residues. The CDR3, as DNA: TGTGCCAGCAGCATTGGACAGGAAACAGATACGCAGTATTTT. It specifies CASSIGQETDTQYF.

The V call is TRBV7-9, the J call TRBJ1-3; tentative D call: TRBD1 (6 bases). The germline V gene has CDR1 SEHNR and CDR2 FQNEAQ (reference sequence). The germline V and J ends were trimmed by 0 bases and 4 bases, with 10 bases remaining between them. CDR3 length equals 15 residues. The CDR3, as DNA: TGTGCCAGCAGCTTAGCGGTGGGGGCCGGAAACACCATATATTTT. Its protein product is CASSLAVGAGNTIYF.

This chain joins TRBV7-6 and TRBJ2-7; a weak D match, TRBD1 (6 bases). This CDR3 is 14 amino acids long. V dropped 5 bases and J dropped 0 bases, with 11 bases sitting between them. Germline CDR1 reads SGHVS; CDR2 reads FNYEAQ. This chain's CDR3 is CASSEETGSYEQYF. DNA of the CDR3: TGTGCCAGCAGCGAGGAGACAGGCTCCTACGAGCAGTACTTC.

The chain employs TRBV6-5 and TRBJ1-3; no definite D call. The length of the CDR3 is 15 residues. V was pared by 5 bases and J by 0 bases, with 11 bases between. In germline, CDR1 is MNHEY, CDR2 SVGAGI. The CDR3 DNA reads as TGTGCCAGCAGTGTGGAGACCTACTCTGGAAACACCATATATTTT. It is translated as CASSVETYSGNTIYF.

The chain couples TRBV4-1 to TRBJ1-2; D uncertain. Germline CDR1 MGHRA, CDR2 YSYEKL. The CDR3 is 13 residues long. V was pared by 3 bases and J by 7 bases, with 12 bases between. CDR3 residues: CASSHGEPPGYTF. The CDR3 bases are TGCGCCAGCAGCCACGGGGAACCCCCTGGCTACACCTTC.

The chain recombines TRBV7-6 with TRBJ1-2; tentative D call: TRBD1 (6 bases). V lost 10 bases, J lost 2 bases, and 17 bases lay in between. The CDR3 sequence is 14 residues long. Germline V gives CDR1 SGHVS, CDR2 FNYEAQ. The DNA of the CDR3 is TGTGCCACGGGGATGGGAGGGGGAAACTATGGCTACACCTTC. Translating it yields CATGMGGGNYGYTF. The variable domain in full, completed from reference TRBV7-6 and TRBJ1-2, reads GAGVSQSPRYKVTKRGQDVALRCDPISGHVSLYWYRQALGQGPEFLTYFNYEAQQDKSGLPNDRFSAERPEGSISTLTIQRTEQRDSAMYRCATGMGGGNYGYTFGSGTRLTVV.

The J gene is TRBJ2-1, the V gene TRBV6-1, with TRBD2 matching 9 bases. V dropped 3 bases and J dropped 6; count of bases not matched to a gene: 6. There are 15 residues in the CDR3. Germline loops: CDR1 MNHNS, CDR2 SASEGT. CDR3 loop: CASSDWTSALNEQFF. CDR3 DNA sequence: TGTGCCAGCAGTGATTGGACTAGCGCACTCAATGAGCAGTTCTTC.

As concerns this clone: One end of the junction is discordant with germline, which a read error may explain. The chain recombines TRBV7-9 with TRBJ2-5; D not certain. The germline CDR1 and CDR2 sequences are SEHNR and FQNEAQ (reference sequence). The length of the CDR3 is 16 residues. The CDR3, as DNA: TGTTCCAGCAGTCATACTTACCTTAGTTTCCAAGAGACCCAGTACTTC. Its translation is CSSSHTYLSFQETQYF.

The chain uses TRBV11-2 and TRBJ2-2, with D perhaps matching TRBD2 (6 bases). The CDR3 covers 15 residues. Trimming removed 3 bases from V and 1 base from J, with 9 bases in between. Per the germline V gene, CDR1 is SGHAT and CDR2 is FQNNGV. The CDR3 spells CASSFSGLNTGELFF. The CDR3 coding sequence is TGTGCCAGCAGCTTTTCGGGACTGAACACCGGGGAGCTGTTTTTT.

The chain has TRBV11-2 and TRBJ1-3; perhaps TRBD1 as D (6 bases). The V end lost 5 bases, the J end lost 2 bases, and 19 bases lay between the germline ends. This CDR3 spans 17 amino acids. Per germline, CDR1 SGHAT and CDR2 FQNNGV. CDR3 loop: CASSPTDRRYTGNTIYF. The CDR3 coding sequence is TGTGCCAGCAGCCCCACTGACAGGCGCTATACTGGAAACACCATATATTTT.

The chain couples TRBV7-8 to TRBJ2-5; tentative D call: TRBD2 (6 bases). The V gene's germline CDR1 is SGHVS and CDR2 FQNEAQ. The CDR3 runs 15 residues. Trimming pared 2 bases from V and 3 bases from J, leaving 13 bases between. CDR3 bases: TGTGCCAGCAGCTTATTGGTCTGGGAGGAAGAGACCCAGTACTTC. Amino acid sequence: CASSLLVWEEETQYF.

This chain uses TRBV7-2 with TRBJ1-4, with no clear D. Germline assignment: CDR1 SGHTA and CDR2 FQGNSA. The CDR3 is 13 residues long. Trimming shortened V by 2 bases and J by 2 bases, and 3 bases separated the two germline ends. The CDR3 loop is CASSLLTNEKLFF. In DNA, the CDR3 is TGTGCCAGCAGCTTACTGACTAATGAAAAACTGTTTTTT.